This TCR beta chain was obtained from a study of tumor-infiltrating lymphocytes in localized non-small cell lung cancer. Repertoires were generated with immunoSEQ multiplex PCR, while TCRdb's copy carries only in-frame clones and drops some. The table lists roughly 9,200 clones, over 75% of them singletons. The V gene's germline CDR1 is SGHTA and CDR2 FQGNSA. Trimming took 4 bases from V and 3 from J, leaving 22 bases between them. The CDR3 sequence is 18 residues long. Sample: uninvolved lung tissue not adjacent to the tumor. The V call is TRBV7-2, the J call TRBJ2-4; D is perhaps TRBD1 or TRBD2 (7 bases each). This TCR came from a human donor with non-small cell lung cancer. The CDR3 DNA reads as TGTGCCAGCAGCTGGGCCGTGGGCAGGGGGGGGGTCAAAAACATTCAGTACTTC. Amino acid sequence: CASSWAVGRGGVKNIQYF. Looking up the rest from reference TRBV7-2 and TRBJ2-4 gives the full variable domain: GAGVSQSPSNKVTEKGKDVELRCDPISGHTALYWYRQSLGQGLEFLIYFQGNSAPDKSGLPSDRFSAERTGGSVSTLTIQRTQQEDSAVYLCASSWAVGRGGVKNIQYFGAGTRLSVL.